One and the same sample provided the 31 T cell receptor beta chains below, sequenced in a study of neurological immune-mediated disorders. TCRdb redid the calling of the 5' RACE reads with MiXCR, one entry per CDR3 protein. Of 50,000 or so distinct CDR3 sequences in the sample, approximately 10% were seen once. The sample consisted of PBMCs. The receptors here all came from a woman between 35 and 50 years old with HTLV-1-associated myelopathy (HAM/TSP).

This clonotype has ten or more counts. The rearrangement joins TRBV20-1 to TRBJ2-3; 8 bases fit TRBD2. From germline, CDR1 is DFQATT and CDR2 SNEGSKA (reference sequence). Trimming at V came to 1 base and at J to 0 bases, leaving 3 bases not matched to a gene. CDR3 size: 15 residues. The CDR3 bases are TGCAGTGCTAGAGCGGGGGGGCCTAGCACAGATACGCAGTATTTT. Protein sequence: CSARAGGPSTDTQYF.

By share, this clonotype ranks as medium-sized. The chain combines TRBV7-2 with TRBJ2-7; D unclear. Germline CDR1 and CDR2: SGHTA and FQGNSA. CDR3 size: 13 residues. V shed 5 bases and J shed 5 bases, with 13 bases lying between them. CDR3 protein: CASSQGWFDEQYF. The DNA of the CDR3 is TGTGCCAGCAGCCAAGGTTGGTTTGACGAGCAGTACTTC.

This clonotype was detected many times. CDR3 sequence: CASSEGQLWNIQYF. DNA of the CDR3: TGTGCCAGCTCTGAGGGACAGTTATGGAACATTCAGTACTTC. The rearrangement uses TRBV18 and TRBJ2-4; TRBD1 matches at 7 bases. The length of the CDR3 is 14 residues. The junction had 9 bases not matched to a gene; V was cut back by 6 bases and J by 7 bases. Germline V gene sequence: CDR1 KGHSH, CDR2 LQKENI.

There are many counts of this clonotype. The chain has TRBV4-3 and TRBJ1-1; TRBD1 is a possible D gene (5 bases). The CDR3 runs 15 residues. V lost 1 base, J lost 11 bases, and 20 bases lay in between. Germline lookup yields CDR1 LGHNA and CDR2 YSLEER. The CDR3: CASSQGTDTGTTAFF. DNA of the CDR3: TGCGCCAGCAGCCAAGGAACAGATACCGGGACTACGGCTTTCTTT.

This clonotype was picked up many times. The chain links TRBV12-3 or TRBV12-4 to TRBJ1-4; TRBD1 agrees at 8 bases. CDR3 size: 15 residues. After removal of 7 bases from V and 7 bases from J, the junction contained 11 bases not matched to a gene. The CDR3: CASNPTGVVGEKLFF. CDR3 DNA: TGTGCCAGCAATCCGACAGGGGTAGTAGGTGAAAAACTGTTTTTT.

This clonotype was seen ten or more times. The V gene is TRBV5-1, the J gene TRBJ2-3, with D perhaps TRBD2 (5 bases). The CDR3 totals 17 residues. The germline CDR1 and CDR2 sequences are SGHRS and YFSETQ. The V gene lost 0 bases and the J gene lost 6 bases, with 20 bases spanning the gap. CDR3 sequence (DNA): TGCGCCAGCAGCTTGGATCGGACTGCGGGCACACTGGATACGCAGTATTTT. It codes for CASSLDRTAGTLDTQYF.

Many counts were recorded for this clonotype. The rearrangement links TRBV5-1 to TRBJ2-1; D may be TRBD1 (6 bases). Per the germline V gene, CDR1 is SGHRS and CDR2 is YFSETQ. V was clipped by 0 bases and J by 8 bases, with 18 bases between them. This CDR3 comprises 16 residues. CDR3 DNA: TGCGCCAGCAGCTTGGTAGGCAGGGGAGCAGTCGATGAGCAGTTCTTC. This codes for CASSLVGRGAVDEQFF.

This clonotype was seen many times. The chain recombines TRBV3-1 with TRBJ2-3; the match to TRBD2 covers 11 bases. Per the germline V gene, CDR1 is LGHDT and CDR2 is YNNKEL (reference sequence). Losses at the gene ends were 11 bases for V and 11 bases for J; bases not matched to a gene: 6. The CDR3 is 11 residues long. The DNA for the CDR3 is TGTGCCTCTAGCGGGGGGCTTAAGCAGTATTTT. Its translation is CASSGGLKQYF.

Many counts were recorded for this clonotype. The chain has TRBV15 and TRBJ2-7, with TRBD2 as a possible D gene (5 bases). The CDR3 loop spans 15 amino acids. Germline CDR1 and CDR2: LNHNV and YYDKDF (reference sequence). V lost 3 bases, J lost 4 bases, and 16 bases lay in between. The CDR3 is CATSSVSRPGYEQYF. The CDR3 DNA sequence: TGTGCCACCAGCAGCGTTAGCAGGCCGGGGTACGAGCAGTACTTC. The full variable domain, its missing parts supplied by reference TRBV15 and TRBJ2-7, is DAMVIQNPRYQVTQFGKPVTLSCSQTLNHNVMYWYQQKSSQAPKLLFHYYDKDFNNEADTPDNFQSRRPNTSFCFLDIRSPGLGDTAMYLCATSSVSRPGYEQYFGPGTRLTVT.

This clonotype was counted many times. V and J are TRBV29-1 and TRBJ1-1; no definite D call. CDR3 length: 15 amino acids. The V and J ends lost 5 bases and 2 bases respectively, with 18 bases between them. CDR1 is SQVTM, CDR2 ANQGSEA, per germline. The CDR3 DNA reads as TGCAGCGTTCTTGGATATCTGGGCGGCAACACTGAAGCTTTCTTT. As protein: CSVLGYLGGNTEAFF.

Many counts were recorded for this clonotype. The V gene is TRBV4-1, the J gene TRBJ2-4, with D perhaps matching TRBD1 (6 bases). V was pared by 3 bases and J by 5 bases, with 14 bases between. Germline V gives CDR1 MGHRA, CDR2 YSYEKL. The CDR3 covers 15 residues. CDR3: CASSHYRDKENIQYF. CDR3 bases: TGCGCCAGCAGCCATTACCGGGACAAAGAAAACATTCAGTACTTC.

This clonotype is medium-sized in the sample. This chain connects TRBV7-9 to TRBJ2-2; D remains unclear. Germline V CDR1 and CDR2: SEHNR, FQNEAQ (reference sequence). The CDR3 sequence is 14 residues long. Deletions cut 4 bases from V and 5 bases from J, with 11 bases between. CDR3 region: CASSSSLSTGELFF. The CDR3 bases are TGTGCCAGCAGCTCCTCTCTTTCGACCGGGGAGCTGTTTTTT.

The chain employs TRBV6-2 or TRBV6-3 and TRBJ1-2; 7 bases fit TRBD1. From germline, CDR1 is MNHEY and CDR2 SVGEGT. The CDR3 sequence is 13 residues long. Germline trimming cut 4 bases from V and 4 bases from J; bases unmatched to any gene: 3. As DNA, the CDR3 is TGTGCCAGCAGTTGGGGACAGATCTATGGCTACACCTTC. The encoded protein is CASSWGQIYGYTF.

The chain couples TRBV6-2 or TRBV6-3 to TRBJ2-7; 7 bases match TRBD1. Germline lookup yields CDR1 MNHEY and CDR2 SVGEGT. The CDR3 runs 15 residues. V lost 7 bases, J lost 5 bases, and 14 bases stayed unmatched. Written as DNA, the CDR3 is TGTGCCAGCATTTGCACAGGACAGGCGGCCCACGAGCAGTACTTC. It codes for CASICTGQAAHEQYF.

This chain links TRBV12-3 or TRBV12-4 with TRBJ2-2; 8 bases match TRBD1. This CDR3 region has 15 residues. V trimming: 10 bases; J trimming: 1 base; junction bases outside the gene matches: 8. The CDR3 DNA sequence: TGTGCCATCAGCCAGGGGGCGCGGAACACCGGGGAGCTGTTTTTT. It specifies CAISQGARNTGELFF.

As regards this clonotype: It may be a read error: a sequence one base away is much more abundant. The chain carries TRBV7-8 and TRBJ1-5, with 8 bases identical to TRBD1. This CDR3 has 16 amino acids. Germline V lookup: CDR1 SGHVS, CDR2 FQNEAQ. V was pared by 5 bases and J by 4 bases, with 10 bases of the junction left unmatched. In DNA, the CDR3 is TGTGCCAGCAGCCTTCGACAGGGGTTCCCAAATCAGCCCCAGCATTTT. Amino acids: CASSLRQGFPNQPQHF.

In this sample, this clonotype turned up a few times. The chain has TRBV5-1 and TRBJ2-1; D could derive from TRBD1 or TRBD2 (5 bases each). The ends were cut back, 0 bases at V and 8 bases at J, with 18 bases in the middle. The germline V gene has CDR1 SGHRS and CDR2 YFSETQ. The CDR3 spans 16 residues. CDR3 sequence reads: CASSLEKGRRDDEQFF. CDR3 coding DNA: TGCGCCAGCAGCTTGGAGAAGGGGCGTAGGGACGATGAGCAGTTCTTC.

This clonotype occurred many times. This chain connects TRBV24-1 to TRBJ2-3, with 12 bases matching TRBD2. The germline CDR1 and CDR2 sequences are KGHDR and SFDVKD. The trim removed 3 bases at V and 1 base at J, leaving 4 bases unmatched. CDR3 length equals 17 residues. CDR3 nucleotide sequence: TGTGCCACCAGTGATCGAGCTAGCGGGGGGGGCACAGATACGCAGTATTTT. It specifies CATSDRASGGGTDTQYF.

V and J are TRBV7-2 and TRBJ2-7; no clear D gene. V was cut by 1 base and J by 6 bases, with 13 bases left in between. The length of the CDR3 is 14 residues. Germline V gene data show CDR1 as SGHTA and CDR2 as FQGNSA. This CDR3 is CASSLEGGRGEQYF. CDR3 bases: TGTGCCAGCAGCTTAGAGGGCGGTCGAGGCGAGCAGTACTTC. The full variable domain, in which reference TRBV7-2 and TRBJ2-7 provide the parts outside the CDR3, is GAGVSQSPSNKVTEKGKDVELRCDPISGHTALYWYRQSLGQGLEFLIYFQGNSAPDKSGLPSDRFSAERTGGSVSTLTIQRTQQEDSAVYLCASSLEGGRGEQYFGPGTRLTVT.

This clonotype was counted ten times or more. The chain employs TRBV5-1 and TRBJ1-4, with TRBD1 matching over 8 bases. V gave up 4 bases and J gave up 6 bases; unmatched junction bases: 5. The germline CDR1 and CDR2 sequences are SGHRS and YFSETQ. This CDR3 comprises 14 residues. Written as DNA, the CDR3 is TGCGCCAGCAGCCTAGGGACAGGATATGAAAAACTGTTTTTT. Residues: CASSLGTGYEKLFF.

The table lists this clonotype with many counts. This chain's CDR3 is CASSQDSGGGAVDTQYF. The CDR3 nucleotides read TGCGCCAGCAGCCAAGATTCGGGCGGGGGGGCCGTCGATACGCAGTATTTT. The rearrangement joins TRBV4-3 to TRBJ2-3; TRBD2 aligns across 9 bases. Looked up from germline, CDR1 is LGHNA and CDR2 is YSLEER. V lost 0 bases to trimming and J lost 6 bases; unmatched junction nucleotides: 10. This CDR3 comprises 17 residues.

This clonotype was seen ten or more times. CDR3 in amino acids: CASSEDPTDTQYF. The CDR3 nucleotides are TGCGCCAGCAGCGAGGACCCCACAGATACGCAGTATTTT. The rearrangement joins TRBV5-1 to TRBJ2-3; D gene uncertain. This CDR3 spans 13 amino acids. Trimming stripped 4 bases from V and 2 bases from J, with 8 bases between. CDR1 SGHRS and CDR2 YFSETQ come from the germline V gene.

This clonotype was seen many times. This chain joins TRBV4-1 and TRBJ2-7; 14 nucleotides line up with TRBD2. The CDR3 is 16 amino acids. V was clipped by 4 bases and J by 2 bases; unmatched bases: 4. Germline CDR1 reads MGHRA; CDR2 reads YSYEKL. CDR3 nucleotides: TGCGCCAGCAGCCGCTCGACTAGCGGGGGGGCCTACGAGCAGTACTTC. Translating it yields CASSRSTSGGAYEQYF.

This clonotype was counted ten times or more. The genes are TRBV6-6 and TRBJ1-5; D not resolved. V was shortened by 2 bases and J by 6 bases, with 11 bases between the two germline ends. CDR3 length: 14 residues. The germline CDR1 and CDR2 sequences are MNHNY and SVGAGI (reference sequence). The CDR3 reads CASSYGRAGQPQHF. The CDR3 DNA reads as TGTGCCAGCAGTTACGGTAGGGCGGGTCAGCCCCAGCATTTT.

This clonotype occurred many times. The CDR3: CSATGHSGNTIYF. The CDR3 DNA is TGCAGTGCTACGGGACATTCTGGAAACACCATATATTTT. This rearrangement joins TRBV20-1 to TRBJ1-3; weak D call: TRBD1 (6 bases). Germline V gene data show CDR1 as DFQATT and CDR2 as SNEGSKA (reference sequence). V was pared by 4 bases and J by 1 base, with 8 bases between. The CDR3 has 13 residues.

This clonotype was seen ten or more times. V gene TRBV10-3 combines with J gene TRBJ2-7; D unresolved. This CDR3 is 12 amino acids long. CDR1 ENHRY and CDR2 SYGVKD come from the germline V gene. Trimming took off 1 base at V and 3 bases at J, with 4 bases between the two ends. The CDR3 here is CAISEWGYEQYF. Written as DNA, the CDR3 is TGTGCCATCAGTGAGTGGGGCTACGAGCAGTACTTC.

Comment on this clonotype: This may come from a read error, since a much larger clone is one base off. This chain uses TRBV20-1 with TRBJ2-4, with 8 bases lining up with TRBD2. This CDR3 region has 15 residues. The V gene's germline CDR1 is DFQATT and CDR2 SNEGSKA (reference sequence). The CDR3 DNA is TGCAGTGCTAGAGAGCGGGGGGCGGCCAAAAGCATTCAGTACTTC. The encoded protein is CSARERGAAKSIQYF.

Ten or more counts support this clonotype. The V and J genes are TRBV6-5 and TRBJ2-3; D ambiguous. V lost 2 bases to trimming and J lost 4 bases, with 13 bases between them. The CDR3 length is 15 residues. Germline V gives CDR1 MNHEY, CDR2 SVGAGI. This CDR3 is CASSYDADAADTQYF. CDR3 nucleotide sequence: TGTGCCAGCAGTTACGATGCAGATGCGGCAGATACGCAGTATTTT.

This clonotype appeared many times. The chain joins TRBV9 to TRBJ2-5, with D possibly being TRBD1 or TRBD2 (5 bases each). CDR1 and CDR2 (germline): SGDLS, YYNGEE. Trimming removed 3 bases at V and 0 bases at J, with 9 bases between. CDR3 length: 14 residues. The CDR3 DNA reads TGTGCCAGCAGCGGGGGGTCCCACCAAGAGACCCAGTACTTC. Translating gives CASSGGSHQETQYF. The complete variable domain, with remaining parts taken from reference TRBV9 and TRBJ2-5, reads DSGVTQTPKHLITATGQRVTLRCSPRSGDLSVYWYQQSLDQGLQFLIQYYNGEERAKGNILERFSAQQFPDLHSELNLSSLELGDSALYFCASSGGSHQETQYFGPGTRLLVL.

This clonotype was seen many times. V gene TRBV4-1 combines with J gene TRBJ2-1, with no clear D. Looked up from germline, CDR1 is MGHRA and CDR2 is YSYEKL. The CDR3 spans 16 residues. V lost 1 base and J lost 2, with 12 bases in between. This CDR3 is CASSQVPGIPYNEQFF. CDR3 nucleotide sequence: TGCGCCAGCAGCCAAGTCCCAGGAATTCCCTACAATGAGCAGTTCTTC.

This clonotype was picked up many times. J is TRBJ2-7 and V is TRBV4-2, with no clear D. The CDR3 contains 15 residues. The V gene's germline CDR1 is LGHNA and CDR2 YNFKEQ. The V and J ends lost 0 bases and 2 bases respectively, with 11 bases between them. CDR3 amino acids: CASSQEALLTYEQYF. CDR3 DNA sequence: TGTGCCAGCAGCCAAGAGGCCCTCCTTACCTACGAGCAGTACTTC.